The 24 T cell receptor beta chains presented below share a single source sample, sequenced in a study of blood T cell repertoires in COVID-19. The protocol was immunoSEQ multiplex PCR, while the TCRdb copy is restricted to in-frame clones and leaves out a portion. The sample has 100,000 or so clones, approximately 81% seen once. The sample taken for sequencing was peripheral blood. These receptors came from a human donor in a cohort sampled during active COVID-19.

The chain couples TRBV5-1 to TRBJ2-7, with D perhaps TRBD2 (6 bases). This CDR3 spans 14 amino acids. CDR1 and CDR2 from the germline V gene are SGHRS and YFSETQ. The germline V and J ends were trimmed by 5 bases and 4 bases, with 16 bases remaining between them. In nucleotides, the CDR3 is TGCGCCAGCAGACCCTGGGAGGCCGATTACGAGCAGTACTTC. Its protein product is CASRPWEADYEQYF.

CDR3 protein: CAISVQTAYEQYF. The CDR3 bases are TGTGCCATCAGTGTCCAGACAGCATACGAGCAGTACTTC. The V gene is TRBV10-3, the J gene TRBJ2-7; a weak D match, TRBD1 (5 bases). V was shortened by 4 bases and J by 4 bases, with 11 bases between the two germline ends. This CDR3 comprises 13 residues. Looked up from germline, CDR1 is ENHRY and CDR2 is SYGVKD.

This chain connects TRBV5-1 to TRBJ2-5; 10 nucleotides line up with TRBD2. The CDR3 is 16 amino acids. The germline V gene encodes CDR1 SGHRS and CDR2 YFSETQ. The ends lost 2 bases at V and 5 bases at J; junction bases unmatched: 9. CDR3 bases: TGCGCCAGCAGCTTCACCCTAGCGGGAGACGGGGAGACCCAGTACTTC. Amino acids: CASSFTLAGDGETQYF.

The chain combines TRBV5-1 with TRBJ1-3; no reliable D call. The CDR3 spans 14 residues. Trimming shortened V by 4 bases and J by 0 bases, and 8 bases separated the two germline ends. Germline V gene lookup returns CDR1 SGHRS and CDR2 YFSETQ. The CDR3 DNA reads as TGCGCCAGCAGCGATAAAGCCTCTGGAAACACCATATATTTT. Amino acids: CASSDKASGNTIYF.

The V gene is TRBV24-1, the J gene TRBJ1-1; D is perhaps TRBD1 (5 bases). Trimming cost V 4 bases and J 4 bases, with 15 bases left between them. This CDR3 is 15 amino acids long. CDR1 is KGHDR and CDR2 is SFDVKD in the germline V gene. The CDR3 nucleotides read TGTGCCACCAGTGACCCGACTGTGGGGGGCACTGAAGCTTTCTTT. Residues: CATSDPTVGGTEAFF.

A single count supports this clone. The V gene is TRBV7-8, the J gene TRBJ2-7; TRBD1 aligns across 7 bases. The CDR3 is 14 amino acids. The ends lost 1 base at V and 8 bases at J; junction bases unmatched: 8. Germline lookup yields CDR1 SGHVS and CDR2 FQNEAQ. The CDR3 nucleotides are TGTGCCAGCAGCTTAGGACAGGGCCCTTACAAGCAGTACTTC. It is translated as CASSLGQGPYKQYF.

V usage is TRBV20-1 and J usage is TRBJ1-2; the match to TRBD1 covers 10 bases. The CDR3 sequence is 17 residues long. V was clipped by 3 bases and J by 2 bases; unmatched bases: 12. The germline V gene has CDR1 DFQATT and CDR2 SNEGSKA (reference sequence). The CDR3 region has the DNA TGCAGTGCTAGTGTGCTGGGACAGGGGTCTAGAAACTATGGCTACACCTTC. Its protein product is CSASVLGQGSRNYGYTF.

This clone has just one count. This sequence joins TRBV6-4 and TRBJ2-2, with D maybe TRBD1 (5 bases). Germline V gives CDR1 MRHNA, CDR2 SNTAGT. The CDR3 contains 14 residues. Deletions cut 0 bases from V and 6 bases from J, with 8 bases between. CDR3 DNA: TGTGCCAGCAGTGACTCGCAGGGTCCCGGGGAGCTGTTTTTT. Amino acids: CASSDSQGPGELFF.

CDR3 protein: CASSLFRESYNEQFF. In nucleotides, the CDR3 is TGCGCCAGCAGCTTGTTCCGGGAGTCCTACAATGAGCAGTTCTTC. This chain joins TRBV5-1 and TRBJ2-1; possibly TRBD2 for D (6 bases). Trimming shortened V by 1 base and J by 1 base, and 9 bases separated the two germline ends. Germline V gives CDR1 SGHRS, CDR2 YFSETQ. This CDR3 spans 15 amino acids.

This clone appeared many times. J is TRBJ2-2 and V is TRBV3-1 (or the pseudogene TRBV3-2), with a weak D call TRBD2 (6 bases). There are 15 residues in the CDR3. Germline CDR1 LGHDT, CDR2 YNNKEL (reference sequence). The V end lost 2 bases, the J end lost 4 bases, and 11 bases lay between the germline ends. CDR3 sequence (DNA): TGTGCCAGCAGCCAAACAACTAGCCTCACCGGGGAGCTGTTTTTT. Its translation is CASSQTTSLTGELFF.

The chain carries TRBV27 and TRBJ1-5; a possible D gene is TRBD1 (5 bases). V gave up 6 bases and J gave up 2 bases, with 11 bases separating them. CDR1 and CDR2 (germline): MNHEY, SMNVEV (reference sequence). CDR3 length: 14 residues. CDR3 residues: CASRGPGGNQPQHF. In DNA, the CDR3 is TGTGCCAGCAGGGGGCCCGGAGGCAATCAGCCCCAGCATTTT.

The genes are TRBV19 and TRBJ2-7; maybe TRBD1 (6 bases). The germline gives CDR1 LNHDA, CDR2 SQIVND (reference sequence). The germline V and J ends were trimmed by 9 bases and 2 bases, with 14 bases remaining between them. This CDR3 contains 13 residues. The CDR3 loop reads CASSPGQAYEQYF. In nucleotides, the CDR3 is TGTGCCAGCTCTCCGGGACAAGCCTACGAGCAGTACTTC.

The V gene is TRBV28, the J gene TRBJ1-1; 7 nucleotides agree with TRBD1. The ends lost 1 base at V and 5 bases at J; junction bases unmatched: 34. The CDR3 runs to 24 residues. The germline V gene has CDR1 MDHEN and CDR2 SYDVKM. The CDR3 spells CASSLLQFFGYGYIADQGGTEAFF. CDR3 nucleotides: TGTGCCAGCAGTTTATTACAGTTTTTTGGATATGGCTATATCGCCGATCAGGGGGGTACTGAAGCTTTCTTT.

This chain connects TRBV5-4 to TRBJ1-1; 9 bases match TRBD1. Trimming cost V 4 bases and J 3 bases; bases outside gene matches: 7. The CDR3 has 15 residues. Germline V gene data show CDR1 as SGHNT and CDR2 as YYREEE (reference sequence). The CDR3 DNA sequence: TGTGCCAGCAGCCCTCGACAGGGGGGGGACACTGAAGCTTTCTTT. It is translated as CASSPRQGGDTEAFF.

The J gene is TRBJ2-5, the V gene TRBV5-4; possibly TRBD1 for D (5 bases). V was cut by 7 bases and J by 1 base, with 8 bases left in between. The CDR3 loop spans 12 amino acids. Germline V lookup: CDR1 SGHNT, CDR2 YYREEE (reference sequence). The CDR3 coding sequence is TGTGCCAGCCGACAGAGCCAAGAGACCCAGTACTTC. It yields the protein CASRQSQETQYF.

The chain carries TRBV6-5 and TRBJ2-2; 8 bases align to TRBD1. Unmatched junction bases numbered 4, after V lost 4 bases and J lost 6 bases. This CDR3 comprises 14 residues. Germline V gene data show CDR1 as MNHEY and CDR2 as SVGAGI. The CDR3 loop is CASSLPTGAGELFF. The DNA of the CDR3 is TGTGCCAGCAGTTTGCCGACAGGGGCCGGGGAGCTGTTTTTT.

The gene calls are TRBV18 and TRBJ2-7; D is perhaps TRBD1 (6 bases). Trimming shortened V by 3 bases and J by 0 bases, and 9 bases separated the two germline ends. There are 14 residues in the CDR3. Germline assignment: CDR1 KGHSH and CDR2 LQKENI. CDR3 DNA sequence: TGTGCCAGCTCACCGGGACAAAGCTCCTACGAGCAGTACTTC. Translating it yields CASSPGQSSYEQYF.

CDR3 bases: TGTGCCAGTAGTATTGGACTAGCGGGGGGGCCTGGCACAGATACGCAGTATTTT. Protein product: CASSIGLAGGPGTDTQYF. The chain is built from TRBV19 and TRBJ2-3; TRBD2 matches 15 bases. The J segment lost 1 base and the V segment lost 3 bases, leaving 5 bases of the junction unmatched. The CDR3 is 18 residues long. Looked up from germline, CDR1 is LNHDA and CDR2 is SQIVND (reference sequence). Supplemented by reference TRBV19 and TRBJ2-3, the full variable domain reads DGGITQSPKYLFRKEGQNVTLSCEQNLNHDAMYWYRQDPGQGLRLIYYSQIVNDFQKGDIAEGYSVSREKKESFPLTVTSAQKNPTAFYLCASSIGLAGGPGTDTQYFGPGTRLTVL.

This sequence joins TRBV4-3 and TRBJ1-6; D not certain. The CDR3 has 15 residues. V was clipped by 1 base and J by 6 bases, with 10 bases between them. Germline V CDR1 and CDR2: LGHNA, YSLEER. The CDR3 here is CASSQGMGSNSPLHF. The CDR3 nucleotides are TGCGCCAGCAGCCAAGGGATGGGCAGTAATTCACCCCTCCACTTT.

This chain connects TRBV4-3 to TRBJ1-6; 8 bases match TRBD1. Germline CDR1 reads LGHNA; CDR2 reads YSLEER. This CDR3 region has 17 residues. The ends lost 1 base at V and 0 bases at J; junction bases unmatched: 2. The CDR3 DNA reads as TGCGCCAGCAGCCAAGGGACAGGGAGCTCCTATAATTCACCCCTCCACTTT. This translates into CASSQGTGSSYNSPLHF.

This clone was recorded a few times. This rearrangement joins TRBV5-4 to TRBJ2-1; 7 bases fit TRBD2. Unmatched junction bases numbered 8, after V lost 4 bases and J lost 4 bases. In germline, CDR1 is SGHNT, CDR2 YYREEE (reference sequence). This CDR3 has 15 amino acids. This CDR3 is CASSVGSGKYNEQFF. CDR3 nucleotide sequence: TGTGCCAGCAGCGTGGGCAGCGGGAAGTACAATGAGCAGTTCTTC.

The chain recombines TRBV27 with TRBJ2-7; perhaps TRBD1 as D (5 bases). From germline, CDR1 is MNHEY and CDR2 SMNVEV (reference sequence). The CDR3 is 13 amino acids. The V gene lost 3 bases and the J gene lost 1 base, with 7 bases spanning the gap. The chain's CDR3 is CASSLSGSYEQYF. CDR3 nucleotides: TGTGCCAGCAGTTTGTCAGGGTCCTACGAGCAGTACTTC.

The rearrangement uses TRBV9 and TRBJ2-1, with D unresolved. Germline V lookup: CDR1 SGDLS, CDR2 YYNGEE. Trimming took 0 bases from V and 4 from J, leaving 5 bases between them. The CDR3 runs 13 residues. The CDR3 is CASSVDLYNEQFF. The CDR3 bases are TGTGCCAGCAGCGTAGACTTGTACAATGAGCAGTTCTTC.

The rearrangement joins TRBV6-6 to TRBJ1-1; 7 positions match TRBD1. This CDR3 is built from 15 residues. CDR1 MNHNY and CDR2 SVGAGI come from the germline V gene (reference sequence). Germline trimming cut 4 bases from V and 6 bases from J; bases unmatched to any gene: 11. CDR3 sequence (DNA): TGTGCCAGCAGTTCTCGAAGGGACAGCTATTCTGAAGCTTTCTTT. This translates into CASSSRRDSYSEAFF.